This T cell receptor (beta chain) appears in the sequencing data of a study of T cells in Graves' hyperthyroidism and ophthalmopathy. General observations from the study: Prediction of ophthalmopathy progression came a median around 6 months pre-onset.

RNA transcripts provided the source from which TCR beta CDR3 regions were amplified. First-round RT-PCR with HTBI primers amplified the TCR CDR3 region. TCRdb passed the multiplex PCR reads through MiXCR, listing each CDR3 protein once. The sample records about 500,000 distinct CDR3 sequences, approximately 17% being singletons. This clonotype was found many times. Its specificity is unknown. The study included ophthalmopathy patients with Clinical Activity Score at least 3, NOSPECS grade at least 4 and duration under 3 months. Uncontrolled infection, other autoimmune disease, pregnancy or lactation disqualified patients from enrolment. Germline CDR1 DFQATT, CDR2 SNEGSKA (reference sequence). The CDR3 is 15 amino acids. Trimming left V 0 bases short and J 2 bases short, with 14 bases between.

The TCR comes from a woman aged 18-29 years with Graves' ophthalmopathy. This rearrangement joins TRBV20-1 to TRBJ2-7, with D perhaps TRBD1 or TRBD2 (5 bases each). Sequenced: blood. For the CDR3, the DNA is TGCAGTGCTAGAGATTTGGAAGGGACCCCCTACGAGCAGTACTTC. This codes for CSARDLEGTPYEQYF.